Detailed here is one T cell receptor (beta chain). This sample is drawn from a study of blood T cell repertoires in COVID-19. Study-wide context: The United States, Italy and Spain were the sources of the acute and convalescent COVID-19 samples.

Authors' methods: Estimation of nucleated cell counts relied on the amplification of reference gene primers. The method was immunoSEQ multiplex PCR; TCRdb's version includes in-frame clones alone and lacks a portion of them. For V, J and clone size, that table is used; D and trimming come from the DNA. The table records 95,000 or so clones, 75% to 90% of them present only once. This TCR was recovered from a man older than 75 with active or convalescent COVID-19. Sequencing was done on a sample of peripheral blood.

The CDR3 loop reads CASTQAGHTEAFF. Here the CDR3 DNA reads TGTGCCAGCACCCAAGCAGGTCACACTGAAGCTTTCTTT. The chain joins TRBV28 to TRBJ1-1; D is unclear. Germline V gene lookup returns CDR1 MDHEN and CDR2 SYDVKM. V lost 7 bases and J lost 3, with 12 bases in between. This CDR3 spans 13 amino acids.